The 9 T cell receptor beta chains below all came from one sample that was sequenced in a study of CD8 T cells in Susac syndrome. The authors reverse transcribed roughly 0.5 to 1 ug RNA with random hexamers. Via MiXCR, TCRdb re-called the immunoSEQ multiplex PCR reads, giving one row per CDR3 protein. The table shows approximately 150,000 distinct CDR3 sequences, with around 85% occurring only once. The sequencing sample was made of CD8+ T cells from PBMCs. The origin of the receptors is a human donor with multiple sclerosis.

This clonotype was seen a handful of times. The chain combines TRBV5-1 with TRBJ2-7; D is perhaps TRBD2 (5 bases). This CDR3 region has 13 residues. Germline CDR1 and CDR2: SGHRS and YFSETQ. Trimming took 4 bases from V and 3 from J, leaving 11 bases between them. Here the CDR3 reads CASSPPDFYEQYF. CDR3 sequence (DNA): TGCGCCAGCAGCCCCCCGGACTTCTACGAGCAGTACTTC.

This clonotype was detected a few times. The chain has TRBV6-1 and TRBJ1-5; D is unresolved. The CDR3 runs 13 residues. The V end was cut by 0 bases, the J end by 7 bases, with 7 bases between. Germline loops: CDR1 MNHNS, CDR2 SASEGT. CDR3 sequence reads: CASSEATLQPQHF. DNA of the CDR3: TGTGCCAGCAGTGAAGCTACTCTGCAGCCCCAGCATTTT.

J is TRBJ2-7 and V is TRBV28; D may be TRBD1 or TRBD2 (5 bases each). The CDR3 is made up of 14 amino acids. V was trimmed by 1 base and J by 3 bases, leaving 10 bases between them. CDR1 and CDR2 (germline): MDHEN, SYDVKM. The CDR3 loop is CASSLFGAGYEQYF. Here the CDR3 DNA reads TGTGCCAGCAGTTTATTCGGGGCAGGCTACGAGCAGTACTTC.

This clonotype was counted a single time. The chain joins TRBV18 to TRBJ2-2; 7 bases fit TRBD2. CDR1 is KGHSH, CDR2 LQKENI, per germline. J lost 3 bases, V lost 11 bases, and 9 bases had no gene match. This CDR3 has 14 amino acids. The chain's CDR3 is CAPRGESYTGELFF. In DNA form, the CDR3 reads TGTGCCCCTCGGGGGGAGAGCTACACCGGGGAGCTGTTTTTT. The full variable domain, rest sourced from reference TRBV18 and TRBJ2-2, is NAGVMQNPRHLVRRRGQEARLRCSPMKGHSHVYWYRQLPEEGLKFMVYLQKENIIDESGMPKERFSAEFPKEGPSILRIQQVVRGDSAAYFCAPRGESYTGELFFGEGSRLTVL.

The chain couples TRBV29-1 to TRBJ2-1; weak D call: TRBD1 (6 bases). Per the germline V gene, CDR1 is SQVTM and CDR2 is ANQGSEA. V was pared by 7 bases and J by 8 bases, with 12 bases between. The CDR3 runs 11 residues. The CDR3 reads CSGASGDEQFF. The CDR3 region has the DNA TGCAGCGGGGCTTCAGGGGATGAGCAGTTCTTC.

This clonotype has just a few counts. The J gene is TRBJ2-1, the V gene TRBV6-1; D possibly matches TRBD1 or TRBD2 (5 bases each). V lost 6 bases and J lost 8, with 11 bases in between. CDR1 and CDR2 (germline): MNHNS, SASEGT. This CDR3 is 12 amino acids long. CDR3 nucleotide sequence: TGTGCCAGCAGAACGGGGCGGGATGAGCAGTTCTTC. It encodes CASRTGRDEQFF.

This chain connects TRBV12-3 or TRBV12-4 to TRBJ1-3, with 8 bases matching TRBD1. The ends lost 3 bases at V and 8 bases at J; junction bases unmatched: 6. The CDR3 covers 14 residues. The CDR3 sequence: CASSLQGAMDTIYF. The CDR3 nucleotides are TGTGCCAGCAGTTTGCAGGGGGCGATGGACACCATATATTTT.

This chain connects TRBV19 to TRBJ1-2; D is unclear. The CDR3 contains 12 residues. V lost 7 bases to trimming and J lost 4 bases, with 10 bases between them. The V gene's germline CDR1 is LNHDA and CDR2 SQIVND (reference sequence). CDR3 coding DNA: TGTGCCAGTACCGGACGAATCTATGGCTACACCTTC. It translates to CASTGRIYGYTF.

V is TRBV27 and J is TRBJ1-1; 11 bases are a match to TRBD1. The CDR3 spans 16 residues. CDR1 MNHEY and CDR2 SMNVEV come from the germline V gene (reference sequence). V lost 1 base, J lost 1 base, and 2 bases stayed unmatched. This chain's CDR3 is CASSLLGTGGNTEAFF. The CDR3 coding sequence is TGTGCCAGCAGTTTATTGGGGACAGGGGGGAACACTGAAGCTTTCTTT.